A single sample is the source of the 5 T cell receptor beta chains below, sequenced in a study of graft-versus-host responses after intestinal transplantation. Sequencing was performed with immunoSEQ multiplex PCR; in TCRdb, only in-frame clones are kept and a portion is missing. The repertoire holds over 10,000 clones, with about 83% as singletons. The sequences come from PBMCs, collected after intestinal transplantation. Receptor source: a human patient who received an intestinal transplant, so some T cells may come from the graft donor.

The V gene is TRBV21-1, the J gene TRBJ2-7. TRBV21-1 is a pseudogene. The CDR3 is 11 residues long. The CDR3 here is CASSKNYEQYF. In DNA, the CDR3 is TGTGCCAGCAGCAAAAACTACGAGCAGTACTTC.

The chain carries TRBV19 and TRBJ2-7; 8 bases match TRBD2. The germline CDR1 and CDR2 sequences are LNHDA and SQIVND (reference sequence). The trim removed 7 bases at V and 4 bases at J, leaving 9 bases unmatched. The CDR3 runs to 14 residues. The CDR3 bases are TGTGCCAGTACCCCAACGGGAGGGATATACGAGCAGTACTTC. Its translation: CASTPTGGIYEQYF.

The chain recombines TRBV10-1 with TRBJ2-7; possibly TRBD1 for D (6 bases). The CDR3 is 14 amino acids. Between the trimmed V and J ends, which lost 0 bases and 2 bases, there was a span of 8 bases. The germline gives CDR1 WNHNN, CDR2 SYGVQD (reference sequence). CDR3 loop: CASSESTGTYEQYF. The CDR3 region has the DNA TGCGCCAGCAGTGAGTCGACAGGAACCTACGAGCAGTACTTC.

V gene TRBV6-1 combines with J gene TRBJ1-1; TRBD1 agrees at 9 bases. The germline gives CDR1 MNHNS, CDR2 SASEGT. CDR3 size: 13 residues. Germline trimming cut 3 bases from V and 11 bases from J; bases unmatched to any gene: 7. In nucleotides, the CDR3 is TGTGCCAGCAGTGACCAACAGGGGGCGCGGGCTTTCTTT. Its translation: CASSDQQGARAFF.

The chain combines TRBV6-1 with TRBJ2-7; maybe TRBD2 (6 bases). The CDR3 is 14 residues long. V was pared by 6 bases and J by 2 bases, with 14 bases between. Per the germline V gene, CDR1 is MNHNS and CDR2 is SASEGT. This CDR3 is CASRTVGGPYEQYF. The CDR3 coding sequence is TGTGCCAGCAGGACCGTGGGGGGTCCCTACGAGCAGTACTTC.